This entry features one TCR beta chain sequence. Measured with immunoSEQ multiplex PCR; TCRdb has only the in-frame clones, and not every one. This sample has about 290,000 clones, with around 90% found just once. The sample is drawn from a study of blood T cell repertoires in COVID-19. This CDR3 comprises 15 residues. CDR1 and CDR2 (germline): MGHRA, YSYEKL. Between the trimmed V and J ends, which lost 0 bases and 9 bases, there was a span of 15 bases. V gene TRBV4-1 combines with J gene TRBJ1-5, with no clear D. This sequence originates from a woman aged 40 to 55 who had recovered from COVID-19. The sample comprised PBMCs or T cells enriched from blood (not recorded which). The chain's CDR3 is CASSQDLRGERPQHF. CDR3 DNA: TGCGCCAGCAGCCAAGATTTACGGGGAGAAAGGCCCCAGCATTTT.